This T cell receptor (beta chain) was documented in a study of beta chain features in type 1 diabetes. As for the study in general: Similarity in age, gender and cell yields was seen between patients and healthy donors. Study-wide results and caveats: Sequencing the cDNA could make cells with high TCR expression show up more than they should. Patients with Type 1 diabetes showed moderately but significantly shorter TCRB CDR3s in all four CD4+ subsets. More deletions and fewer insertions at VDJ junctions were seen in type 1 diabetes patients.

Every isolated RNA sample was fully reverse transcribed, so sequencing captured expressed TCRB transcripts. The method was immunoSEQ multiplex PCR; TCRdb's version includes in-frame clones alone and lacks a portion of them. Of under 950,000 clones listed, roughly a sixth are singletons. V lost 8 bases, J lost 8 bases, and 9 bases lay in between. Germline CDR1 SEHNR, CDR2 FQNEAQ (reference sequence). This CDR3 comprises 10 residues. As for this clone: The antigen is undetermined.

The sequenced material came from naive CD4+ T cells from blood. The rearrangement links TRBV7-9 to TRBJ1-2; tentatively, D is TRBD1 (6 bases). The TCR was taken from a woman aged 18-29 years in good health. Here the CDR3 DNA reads TGTGCCAGCGGGGGCGAAGGCTACACCTTC. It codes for CASGGEGYTF. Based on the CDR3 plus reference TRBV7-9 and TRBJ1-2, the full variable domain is DTGVSQNPRHKITKRGQNVTFRCDPISEHNRLYWYRQTLGQGPEFLTYFQNEAQLEKSRLLSDRFSAERPKGSFSTLEIQRTEQGDSAMYLCASGGEGYTFGSGTRLTVV.